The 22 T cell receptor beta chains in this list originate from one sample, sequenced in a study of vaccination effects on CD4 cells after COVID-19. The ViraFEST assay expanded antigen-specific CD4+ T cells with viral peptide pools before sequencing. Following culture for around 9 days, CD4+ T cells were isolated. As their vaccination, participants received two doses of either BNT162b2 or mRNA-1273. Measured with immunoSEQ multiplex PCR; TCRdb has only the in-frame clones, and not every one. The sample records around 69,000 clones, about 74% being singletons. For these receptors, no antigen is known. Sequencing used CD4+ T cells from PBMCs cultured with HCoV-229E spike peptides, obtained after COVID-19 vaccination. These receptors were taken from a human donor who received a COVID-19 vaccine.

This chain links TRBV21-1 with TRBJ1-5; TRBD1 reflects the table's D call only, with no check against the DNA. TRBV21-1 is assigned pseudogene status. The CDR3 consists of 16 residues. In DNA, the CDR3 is TGTGCCAGCAGCAAATCCGTCCAGTATTGCAATCAGCCCCAGCATTTT. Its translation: CASSKSVQYCNQPQHF.

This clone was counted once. The CDR3 here is CASKRIPQGPSSYNSPLHF. For the CDR3, the DNA is TGTGCCAGTAAGAGGATCCCCCAGGGACCCAGCTCCTATAATTCACCCCTCCACTTT. The J gene is TRBJ1-6, the V gene TRBV21-1. TRBV21-1 has pseudogene status. The CDR3 runs to 19 residues.

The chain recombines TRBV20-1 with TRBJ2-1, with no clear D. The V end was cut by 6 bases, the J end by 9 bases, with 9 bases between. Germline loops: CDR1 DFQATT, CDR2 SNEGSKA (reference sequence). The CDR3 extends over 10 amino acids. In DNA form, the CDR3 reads TGCAGTGCCAAAGCCCGTGAGCAGTTCTTC. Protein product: CSAKAREQFF.

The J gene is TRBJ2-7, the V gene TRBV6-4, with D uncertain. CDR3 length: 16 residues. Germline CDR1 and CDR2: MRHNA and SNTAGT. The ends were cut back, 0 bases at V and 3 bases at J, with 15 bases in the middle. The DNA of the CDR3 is TGTGCCAGCAGTGACTCGGCCCCAGGTTTGATCTACGAGCAGTACGTC. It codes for CASSDSAPGLIYEQYV.

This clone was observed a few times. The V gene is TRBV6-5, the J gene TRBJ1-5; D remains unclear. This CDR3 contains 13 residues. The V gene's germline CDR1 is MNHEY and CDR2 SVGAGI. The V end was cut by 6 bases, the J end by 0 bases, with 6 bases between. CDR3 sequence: CASREYSNQPQHF. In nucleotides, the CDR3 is TGTGCCAGCAGAGAGTATAGCAATCAGCCCCAGCATTTT.

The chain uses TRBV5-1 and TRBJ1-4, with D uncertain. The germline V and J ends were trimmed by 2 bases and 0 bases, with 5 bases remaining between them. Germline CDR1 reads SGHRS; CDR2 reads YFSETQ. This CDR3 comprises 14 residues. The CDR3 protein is CASSFAATNEKLFF. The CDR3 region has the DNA TGCGCCAGCAGCTTTGCCGCAACTAATGAAAAACTGTTTTTT.

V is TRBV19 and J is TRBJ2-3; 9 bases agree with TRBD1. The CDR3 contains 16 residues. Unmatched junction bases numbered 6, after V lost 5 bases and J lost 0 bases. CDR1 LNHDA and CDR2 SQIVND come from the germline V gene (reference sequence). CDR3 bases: TGTGCCAGTAGTCGACGGGGACAGGGTAGCACAGATACGCAGTATTTT. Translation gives CASSRRGQGSTDTQYF.

CDR3 loop: CASTLRLLQETQYF. CDR3 bases: TGTGCCAGCACCCTGCGACTCCTTCAAGAGACCCAGTACTTC. This chain connects TRBV2 to TRBJ2-5; the D is unclear. The length of the CDR3 is 14 residues. The V gene lost 7 bases and the J gene lost 2 bases, with 14 bases spanning the gap. Germline V gene sequence: CDR1 SNHLY, CDR2 FYNNEI.

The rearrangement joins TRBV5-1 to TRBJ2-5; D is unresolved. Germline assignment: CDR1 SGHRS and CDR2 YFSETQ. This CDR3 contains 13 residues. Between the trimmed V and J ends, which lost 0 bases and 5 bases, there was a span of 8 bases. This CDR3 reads CASSLGHGETQYF. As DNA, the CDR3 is TGCGCCAGCAGCTTGGGGCATGGGGAGACCCAGTACTTC.

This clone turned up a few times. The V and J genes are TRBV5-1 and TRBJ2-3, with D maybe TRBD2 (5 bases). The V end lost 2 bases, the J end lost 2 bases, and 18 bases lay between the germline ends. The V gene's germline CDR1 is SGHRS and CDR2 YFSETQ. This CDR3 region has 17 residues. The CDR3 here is CASSFSGLLGSTDTQYF. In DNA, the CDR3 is TGCGCCAGCAGCTTTTCAGGCCTACTAGGTTCCACAGATACGCAGTATTTT.

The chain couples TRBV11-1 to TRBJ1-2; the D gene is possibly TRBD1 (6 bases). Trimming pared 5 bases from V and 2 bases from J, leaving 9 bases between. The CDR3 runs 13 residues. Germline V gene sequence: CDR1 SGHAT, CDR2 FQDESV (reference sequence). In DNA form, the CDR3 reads TGTGCCAGCAGCCAAGACAGGAACTATGGCTACACCTTC. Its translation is CASSQDRNYGYTF.

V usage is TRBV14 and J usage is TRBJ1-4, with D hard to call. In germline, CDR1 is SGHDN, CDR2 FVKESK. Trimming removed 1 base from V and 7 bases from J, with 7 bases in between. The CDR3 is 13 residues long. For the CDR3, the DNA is TGTGCCAGCAGCCAAGGACTAACTGAAAAACTGTTTTTT. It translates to CASSQGLTEKLFF. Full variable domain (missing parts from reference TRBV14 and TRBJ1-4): EAGVTQFPSHSVIEKGQTVTLRCDPISGHDNLYWYRRVMGKEIKFLLHFVKESKQDESGMPNNRFLAERTGGTYSTLKVQPAELEDSGVYFCASSQGLTEKLFFGSGTQLSVL.

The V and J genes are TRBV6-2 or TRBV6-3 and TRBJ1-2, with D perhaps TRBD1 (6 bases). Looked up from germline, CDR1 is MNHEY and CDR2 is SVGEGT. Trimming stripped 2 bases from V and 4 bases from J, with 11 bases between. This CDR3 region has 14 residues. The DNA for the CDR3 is TGTGCCAGCAGTTACGGACAGAAGTTCTATGGCTACACCTTC. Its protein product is CASSYGQKFYGYTF.

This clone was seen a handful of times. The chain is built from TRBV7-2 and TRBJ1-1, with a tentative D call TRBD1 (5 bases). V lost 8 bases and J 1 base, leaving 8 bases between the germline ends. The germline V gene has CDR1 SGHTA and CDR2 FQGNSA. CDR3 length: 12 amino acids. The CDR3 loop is CASGHSNTEAFF. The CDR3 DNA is TGTGCCAGCGGACATTCGAACACTGAAGCTTTCTTT.

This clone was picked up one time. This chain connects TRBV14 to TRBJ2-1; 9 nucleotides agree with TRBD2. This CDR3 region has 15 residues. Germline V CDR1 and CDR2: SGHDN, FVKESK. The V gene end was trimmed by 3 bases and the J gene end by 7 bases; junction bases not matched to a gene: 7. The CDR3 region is CASSHAGLAWNEQFF. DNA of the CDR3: TGTGCCAGCAGCCACGCGGGACTAGCTTGGAATGAGCAGTTCTTC. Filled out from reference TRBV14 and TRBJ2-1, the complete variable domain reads EAGVTQFPSHSVIEKGQTVTLRCDPISGHDNLYWYRRVMGKEIKFLLHFVKESKQDESGMPNNRFLAERTGGTYSTLKVQPAELEDSGVYFCASSHAGLAWNEQFFGPGTRLTVL.

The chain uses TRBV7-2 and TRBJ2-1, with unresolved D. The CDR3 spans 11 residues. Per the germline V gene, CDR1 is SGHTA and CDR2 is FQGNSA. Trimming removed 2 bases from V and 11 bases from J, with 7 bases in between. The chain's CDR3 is CASSLSVQQFF. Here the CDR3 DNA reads TGTGCCAGCAGCTTATCAGTTCAGCAGTTCTTC.

CDR3 DNA: TGTGCCAGCAGCTTACAGCCTCTGGGGACCCAGTACTTC. Translating it yields CASSLQPLGTQYF. The V gene is TRBV7-2, the J gene TRBJ2-5, with D unclear. The CDR3 spans 13 residues. The V end was cut by 2 bases, the J end by 7 bases, with 11 bases between. Germline V gives CDR1 SGHTA, CDR2 FQGNSA.

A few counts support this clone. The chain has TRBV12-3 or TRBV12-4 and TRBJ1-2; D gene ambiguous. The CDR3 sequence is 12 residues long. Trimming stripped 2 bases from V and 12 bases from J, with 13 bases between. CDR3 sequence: CASSLSQYPNTF. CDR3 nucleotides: TGTGCCAGCAGTTTATCTCAGTATCCCAACACCTTC.

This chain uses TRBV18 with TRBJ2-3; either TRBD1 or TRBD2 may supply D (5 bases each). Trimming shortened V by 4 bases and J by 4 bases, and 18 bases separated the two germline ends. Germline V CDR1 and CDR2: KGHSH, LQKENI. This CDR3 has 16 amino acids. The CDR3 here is CASSQRDGGGPDTQYF. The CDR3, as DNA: TGTGCCAGCTCACAACGGGACGGCGGAGGCCCAGATACGCAGTATTTT.

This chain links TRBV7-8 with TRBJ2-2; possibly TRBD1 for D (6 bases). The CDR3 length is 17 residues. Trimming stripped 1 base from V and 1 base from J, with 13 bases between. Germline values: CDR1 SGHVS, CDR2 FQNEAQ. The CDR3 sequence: CASSLGSGAWNTGELFF. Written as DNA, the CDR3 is TGTGCCAGCAGCTTAGGATCAGGGGCATGGAACACCGGGGAGCTGTTTTTT.

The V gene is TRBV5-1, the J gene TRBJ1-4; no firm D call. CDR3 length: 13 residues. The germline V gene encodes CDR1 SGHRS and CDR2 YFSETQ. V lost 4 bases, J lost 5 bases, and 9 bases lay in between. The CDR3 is CASSEFINEKLFF. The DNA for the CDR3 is TGCGCCAGCAGCGAGTTCATAAATGAAAAACTGTTTTTT. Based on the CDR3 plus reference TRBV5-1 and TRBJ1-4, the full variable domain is KAGVTQTPRYLIKTRGQQVTLSCSPISGHRSVSWYQQTPGQGLQFLFEYFSETQRNKGNFPGRFSGRQFSNSRSEMNVSTLELGDSALYLCASSEFINEKLFFGSGTQLSVL.

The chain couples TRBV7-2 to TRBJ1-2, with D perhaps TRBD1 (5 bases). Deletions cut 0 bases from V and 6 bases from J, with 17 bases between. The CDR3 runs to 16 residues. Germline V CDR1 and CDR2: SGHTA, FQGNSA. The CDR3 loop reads CASSLAFMTVADGYTF. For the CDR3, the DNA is TGTGCCAGCAGCTTAGCGTTTATGACAGTGGCTGATGGCTACACCTTC.